These 15 T cell receptor beta chains came from one sample sequenced in a study of blood T cell repertoires in COVID-19 (dated by TCRdb to the early 2020s). The method behind the library was the immunoSEQ multiplex PCR assay. In its TCRdb copy, this immuneACCESS table keeps in-frame sequences only and misses some clones. Where compared with another copy, unresolved V genes explain less than half of these, and the others have no known cause. The sample data list around 67,000 clones, and about 81% of these were observed just once. Clones ranked in the top ten supply 9.2% of the sample. The sample consisted of peripheral blood. Receptors were obtained from a human donor in a cohort sampled during active COVID-19.

CDR3 region: CASSSPGQGYNEQFF. CDR3 nucleotides: TGTGCCAGCAGTTCCCCAGGGCAGGGTTACAATGAGCAGTTCTTC. V usage is TRBV6-5 and J usage is TRBJ2-1; D might be TRBD1 (5 bases). Per the germline V gene, CDR1 is MNHEY and CDR2 is SVGAGI. CDR3 length: 15 residues. Trimming stripped 4 bases from V and 4 bases from J, with 14 bases between.

V usage is TRBV25-1 and J usage is TRBJ2-1; 7 nucleotides match TRBD2. This CDR3 comprises 16 residues. Germline CDR1 is MGHDK and CDR2 is SYGVNS. Trimming removed 4 bases from V and 0 bases from J; junction bases left unmatched: 6. The CDR3 DNA reads as TGTGCCAGCAGTGCCCTCTCTAGCGGCTCCTACAATGAGCAGTTCTTC. Protein: CASSALSSGSYNEQFF. The variable domain in full, with the rest retrieved from reference TRBV25-1 and TRBJ2-1, is EADIYQTPRYLVIGTGKKITLECSQTMGHDKMYWYQQDPGMELHLIHYSYGVNSTEKGDLSSESTVSRIRTEHFPLTLESARPSHTSQYLCASSALSSGSYNEQFFGPGTRLTVL.

The chain uses TRBV19 and TRBJ1-2, with D uncertain. Between the trimmed V and J ends, which lost 6 bases and 0 bases, there was a span of 11 bases. CDR1 is LNHDA and CDR2 is SQIVND in the germline V gene (reference sequence). The CDR3 is 14 amino acids. The CDR3 reads CASRMGNSNYGYTF. The CDR3 DNA reads TGTGCCAGTAGGATGGGCAATTCTAACTATGGCTACACCTTC. The full variable domain, completed using reference TRBV19 and TRBJ1-2, is DGGITQSPKYLFRKEGQNVTLSCEQNLNHDAMYWYRQDPGQGLRLIYYSQIVNDFQKGDIAEGYSVSREKKESFPLTVTSAQKNPTAFYLCASRMGNSNYGYTFGSGTRLTVV.

The rearrangement links TRBV7-8 to TRBJ1-6; 8 nucleotides agree with TRBD1. The V gene's germline CDR1 is SGHVS and CDR2 FQNEAQ. The length of the CDR3 is 14 residues. The ends lost 4 bases at V and 14 bases at J; junction bases unmatched: 10. The CDR3 bases are TGTGCCAGCAGCTCCGGGACAGGCCTCCCGGCCCTCCACTTT. Translating it yields CASSSGTGLPALHF.

This chain uses TRBV19 with TRBJ2-1, with TRBD1 matching 7 bases. Germline V gene data show CDR1 as LNHDA and CDR2 as SQIVND (reference sequence). V dropped 6 bases and J dropped 2; count of bases not matched to a gene: 7. The CDR3 is 15 amino acids. The DNA of the CDR3 is TGTGCCAGTAGGGAAGACAGGGAGCCCTACAATGAGCAGTTCTTC. Protein sequence: CASREDREPYNEQFF.

This sequence joins TRBV6-5 and TRBJ2-7; TRBD1 aligns across 8 bases. The V segment lost 6 bases and the J segment 9 bases; nucleotides outside the gene matches: 7. This CDR3 region has 12 residues. Germline V gene lookup returns CDR1 MNHEY and CDR2 SVGAGI. The CDR3 spells CASSPGQGGQYF. CDR3 nucleotide sequence: TGTGCCAGCAGCCCCGGACAGGGCGGGCAGTACTTC.

The genes are TRBV7-6 and TRBJ1-5; 8 bases map to TRBD1. CDR3 length: 16 residues. J lost 3 bases, V lost 5 bases, and 9 bases had no gene match. CDR1 is SGHVS, CDR2 FNYEAQ, per germline. DNA of the CDR3: TGTGCCAGCAGCCCTAGACAGGGGAATCTCAATCAGCCCCAGCATTTT. Its protein is CASSPRQGNLNQPQHF.

This rearrangement joins TRBV6-5 to TRBJ1-1; 8 bases agree with TRBD1. The CDR3 covers 12 residues. With 4 bases clipped from V and 11 bases from J, the junction kept 6 bases outside the gene matches. CDR1 is MNHEY, CDR2 SVGAGI, per germline. The CDR3 region has the DNA TGTGCCAGCAGTTCTCGGACAGGGAACGCTTTCTTT. Translating gives CASSSRTGNAFF.

The chain carries TRBV28 and TRBJ1-2, with 7 bases aligning to TRBD1. V gave up 6 bases and J gave up 4 bases; unmatched junction bases: 5. The CDR3 length is 13 residues. The V gene's germline CDR1 is MDHEN and CDR2 SYDVKM. The CDR3 DNA reads TGTGCCAGCAGCTACAGGGGACCCTATGGCTACACCTTC. Protein sequence: CASSYRGPYGYTF.

This chain joins TRBV10-1 and TRBJ2-1; 11 bases are a match to TRBD2. V lost 5 bases to trimming and J lost 13 bases; unmatched junction nucleotides: 7. This CDR3 spans 13 amino acids. Looked up from germline, CDR1 is WNHNN and CDR2 is SYGVQD (reference sequence). CDR3 region: CASSLLLAGDQFF. DNA for the CDR3: TGCGCCAGCAGTCTTTTACTAGCGGGAGACCAGTTCTTC.

The chain has TRBV29-1 and TRBJ2-7; 10 bases line up with TRBD2. Looked up from germline, CDR1 is SQVTM and CDR2 is ANQGSEA. This CDR3 comprises 16 residues. The trim removed 6 bases at V and 5 bases at J, leaving 16 bases unmatched. This CDR3 reads CSVLSASGRSLHEQYF. Written as DNA, the CDR3 is TGCAGCGTACTATCTGCTAGCGGGAGATCATTACACGAGCAGTACTTC.

The V call is TRBV19, the J call TRBJ2-3, with 9 bases aligning to TRBD2. The V and J ends lost 3 bases and 3 bases, in that order; junction bases with no gene match: 4. CDR1 is LNHDA and CDR2 is SQIVND in the germline V gene (reference sequence). The CDR3 runs to 15 residues. The CDR3: CASSMDTSGTDTQYF. CDR3 bases: TGTGCCAGTAGTATGGACACTAGCGGGACAGATACGCAGTATTTT.

The V and J genes are TRBV6-5 and TRBJ2-7, with TRBD1 matching over 11 bases. After removal of 0 bases from V and 6 bases from J, the junction contained 4 bases not matched to a gene. There are 15 residues in the CDR3. The V gene's germline CDR1 is MNHEY and CDR2 SVGAGI. CDR3 loop: CASSYSYGTGGEQYF. The CDR3 DNA reads TGTGCCAGCAGTTACTCGTATGGGACAGGGGGCGAGCAGTACTTC.

A single count supports this clone. This chain's CDR3 is CASSIGGRNTEAFF. CDR3 sequence (DNA): TGTGCCAGTAGTATTGGAGGTAGGAACACTGAAGCTTTCTTT. The chain employs TRBV19 and TRBJ1-1; D is uncertain. Trimming took off 3 bases at V and 1 base at J, with 9 bases between the two ends. Germline CDR1 is LNHDA and CDR2 is SQIVND (reference sequence). CDR3 length: 14 residues.

This chain joins TRBV28 and TRBJ1-5; 7 bases align to TRBD1. Unmatched junction bases numbered 8, after V lost 5 bases and J lost 1 base. The CDR3 is 16 residues long. Germline values: CDR1 MDHEN, CDR2 SYDVKM. In DNA, the CDR3 is TGTGCCAGCAGTACGGGCGGGACAGCGAGCAATCAGCCCCAGCATTTT. Its translation: CASSTGGTASNQPQHF.